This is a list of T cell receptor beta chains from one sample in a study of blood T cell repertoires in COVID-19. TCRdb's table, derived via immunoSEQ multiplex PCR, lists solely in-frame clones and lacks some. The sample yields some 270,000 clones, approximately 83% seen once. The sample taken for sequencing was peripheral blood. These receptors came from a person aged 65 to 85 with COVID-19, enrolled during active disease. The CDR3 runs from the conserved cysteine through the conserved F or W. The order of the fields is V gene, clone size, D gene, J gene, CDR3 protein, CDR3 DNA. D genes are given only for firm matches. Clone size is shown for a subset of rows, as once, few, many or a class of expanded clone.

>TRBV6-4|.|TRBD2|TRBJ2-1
CASPRLAPYNEQFF
TGTGCCAGTCCACGACTAGCGCCCTACAATGAGCAGTTCTTC
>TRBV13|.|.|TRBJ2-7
CASSLEATSLPQQYF
TGTGCCAGCAGCTTAGAAGCTACTAGCCTTCCTCAGCAGTACTTC
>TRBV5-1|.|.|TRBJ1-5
CASSLVSGQPQHF
TGCGCCAGCAGCTTGGTTTCCGGTCAGCCCCAGCATTTT
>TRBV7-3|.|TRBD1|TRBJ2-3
CASSEQGAGGLDTQYF
TGTGCCAGCAGCGAGCAGGGGGCAGGGGGCTTAGATACGCAGTATTTT
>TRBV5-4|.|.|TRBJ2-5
CASSLGGGRQETQYF
TGTGCCAGCAGCTTGGGGGGAGGCCGTCAAGAGACCCAGTACTTC
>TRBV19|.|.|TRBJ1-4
CASSMGRSNEKLFF
TGTGCCAGTAGTATGGGGCGGTCTAATGAAAAACTGTTTTTT
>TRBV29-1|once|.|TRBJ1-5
CSVAQSFDSNQPQHF
TGCAGCGTTGCACAGTCATTCGATTCTAATCAGCCCCAGCATTTT
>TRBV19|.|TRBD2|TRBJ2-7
CASKMEREPCPYEQYF
TGTGCCAGTAAGATGGAGCGGGAGCCCTGCCCCTACGAGCAGTACTTC
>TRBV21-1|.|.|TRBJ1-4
CASSLGDATNEKLFF
TGTGCCAGCAGCCTCGGGGATGCAACTAATGAAAAACTGTTTTTT
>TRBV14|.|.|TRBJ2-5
CASSQRLKETQYF
TGTGCCAGCAGCCAAAGACTGAAAGAGACCCAGTACTTC
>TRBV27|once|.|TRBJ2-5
CASSFSGGFQETQYF
TGTGCCAGCAGTTTCTCCGGGGGTTTCCAAGAGACCCAGTACTTC
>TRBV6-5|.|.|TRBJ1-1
CASRGLYTEAFF
TGTGCCAGCAGGGGGCTGTACACTGAAGCTTTCTTT
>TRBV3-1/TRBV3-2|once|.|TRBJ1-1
CASSQEEMGVGTEAFF
TGTGCCAGCAGCCAAGAGGAGATGGGTGTAGGCACTGAAGCTTTCTTT
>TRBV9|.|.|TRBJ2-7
CASSVGVGAREQYF
TGTGCCAGCAGCGTAGGGGTGGGGGCGAGAGAGCAGTACTTC
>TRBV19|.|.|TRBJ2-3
CASRDSPLENTQYF
TGTGCCAGTAGGGACAGCCCCTTGGAAAATACGCAGTATTTT
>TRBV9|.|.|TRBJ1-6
CASSAGGNWDNSPLHF
TGTGCCAGCAGCGCCGGGGGGAATTGGGACAATTCACCCCTCCACTTT
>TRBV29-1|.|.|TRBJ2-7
CSVRQALYEQYF
TGCAGCGTCAGACAGGCCCTCTACGAGCAGTACTTC
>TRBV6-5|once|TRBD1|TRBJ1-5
CASSATGNNQPQHF
TGTGCCAGCAGCGCGACAGGGAACAATCAGCCCCAGCATTTT
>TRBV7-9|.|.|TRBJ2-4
CASSQQGAIQYF
TGTGCCAGCAGCCAACAGGGTGCCATTCAGTACTTC
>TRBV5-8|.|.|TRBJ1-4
CASSFKKWSGSNEKLFF
TGTGCCAGCAGCTTTAAAAAGTGGTCAGGATCTAATGAAAAACTGTTTTTT
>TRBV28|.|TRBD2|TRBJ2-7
CASLASPGTSRSYEQYF
TGTGCCAGCTTGGCCTCCCCCGGGACTAGCCGATCCTACGAGCAGTACTTC
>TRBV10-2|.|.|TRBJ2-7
CASFGTASYEQYF
TGCGCCAGCTTTGGAACAGCTTCCTACGAGCAGTACTTC
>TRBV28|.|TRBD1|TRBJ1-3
CASRDRQGAWRNTIYF
TGTGCCAGCAGGGACAGACAGGGGGCATGGAGAAACACCATATATTTT
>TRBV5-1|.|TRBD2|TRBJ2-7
CASLDTSGGTYEQYF
TGCGCCAGCCTCGATACTAGCGGGGGGACCTACGAGCAGTACTTC
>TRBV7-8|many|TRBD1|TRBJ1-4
CASSPDRVTGISRRGEKLFF
TGTGCCAGCAGCCCGGACAGGGTCACAGGGATAAGTCGGAGGGGTGAAAAACTGTTTTTT
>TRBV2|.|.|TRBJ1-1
CASSLNRAVNTEAFF
TGTGCCAGCAGCCTCAACAGGGCCGTGAACACTGAAGCTTTCTTT
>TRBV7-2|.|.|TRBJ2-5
CASTPGGGREETQYF
TGTGCCAGCACCCCAGGCGGGGGCCGTGAAGAGACCCAGTACTTC
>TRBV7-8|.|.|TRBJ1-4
CASSFSGGVEKLFF
TGTGCCAGCAGCTTTTCGGGGGGGGTTGAAAAACTGTTTTTT
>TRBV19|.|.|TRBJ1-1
CASTNGDLNTEAFF
TGTGCCAGTACCAACGGGGATTTGAACACTGAAGCTTTCTTT
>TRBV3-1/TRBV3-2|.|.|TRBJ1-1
CASSQGNRRWDTEAFF
TGTGCCAGCAGCCAAGGCAACAGAAGGTGGGACACTGAAGCTTTCTTT
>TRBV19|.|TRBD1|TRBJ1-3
CASSIRQGGNTIYF
TGTGCCAGTAGTATTCGACAGGGTGGAAACACCATATATTTT
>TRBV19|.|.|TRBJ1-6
CASSIRRWDSPLHF
TGTGCCAGTAGTATCCGGAGATGGGATTCACCCCTCCACTTT
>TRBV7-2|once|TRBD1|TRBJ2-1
CASSFRDRNYNEQFF
TGTGCCAGCAGCTTTAGGGACAGGAACTACAATGAGCAGTTCTTC
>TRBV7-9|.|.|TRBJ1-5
CASSPWRPGVNQPQHF
TGTGCCAGCAGCCCATGGCGTCCGGGAGTCAATCAGCCCCAGCATTTT
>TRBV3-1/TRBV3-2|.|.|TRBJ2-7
CASSQGYREMEQYF
TGTGCCAGCAGCCAAGGTTACAGAGAGATGGAGCAGTACTTC
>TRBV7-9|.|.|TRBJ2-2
CASSLVWTTNYTGELFF
TGTGCCAGCAGCTTAGTGTGGACTACCAATTACACCGGGGAGCTGTTTTTT
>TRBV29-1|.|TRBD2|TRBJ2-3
CSVEEGSAGLTDTQYF
TGCAGCGTTGAAGAAGGGTCAGCGGGACTTACAGATACGCAGTATTTT